This T cell receptor (beta chain) was sequenced in a study of response to subunit inactivated influenza vaccine. The CDR3 totals 15 residues. Trimming stripped 4 bases from V and 5 bases from J, with 17 bases between. Per germline, CDR1 SGHNT and CDR2 YYREEE (reference sequence). TCRdb recomputed calls from the RT-PCR reads with MiXCR, one row per CDR3 protein. Of hundreds of thousands of distinct CDR3 sequences in the sample, roughly 25% were seen once. This clonotype turned up a few times. Its antigen remains unknown. General study points: There was a suggestion from the authors that each seasonal influenza vaccination recruits few new T cells.

V and J are TRBV5-4 and TRBJ2-3; D perhaps matches TRBD2 (6 bases). The clonotype comes from a man aged 50 or older who received an inactivated influenza vaccine. Material: CD4+ T cells sorted from PBMCs, obtained roughly 5 days after vaccination. This CDR3 is CASSARRSAGDTQYF. CDR3 sequence (DNA): TGTGCCAGCAGCGCCCGACGTTCAGCGGGAGATACGCAGTATTTT. The entire variable domain, with the rest obtained from reference TRBV5-4 and TRBJ2-3, is as follows: ETGVTQSPTHLIKTRGQQVTLRCSSQSGHNTVSWYQQALGQGPQFIFQYYREEENGRGNFPPRFSGLQFPNYSSELNVNALELDDSALYLCASSARRSAGDTQYFGPGTRLTVL.